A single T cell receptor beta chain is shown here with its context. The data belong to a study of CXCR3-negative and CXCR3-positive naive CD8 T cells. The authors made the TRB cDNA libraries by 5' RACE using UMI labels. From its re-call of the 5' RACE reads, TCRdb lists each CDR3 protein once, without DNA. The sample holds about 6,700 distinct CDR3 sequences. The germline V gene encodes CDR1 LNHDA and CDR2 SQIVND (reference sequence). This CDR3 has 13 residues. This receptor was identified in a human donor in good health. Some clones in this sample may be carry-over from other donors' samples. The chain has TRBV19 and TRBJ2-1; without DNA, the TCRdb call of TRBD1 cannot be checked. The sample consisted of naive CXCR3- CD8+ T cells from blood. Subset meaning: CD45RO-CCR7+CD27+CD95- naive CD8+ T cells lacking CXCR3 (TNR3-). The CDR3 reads CASSWADYNEQFF.